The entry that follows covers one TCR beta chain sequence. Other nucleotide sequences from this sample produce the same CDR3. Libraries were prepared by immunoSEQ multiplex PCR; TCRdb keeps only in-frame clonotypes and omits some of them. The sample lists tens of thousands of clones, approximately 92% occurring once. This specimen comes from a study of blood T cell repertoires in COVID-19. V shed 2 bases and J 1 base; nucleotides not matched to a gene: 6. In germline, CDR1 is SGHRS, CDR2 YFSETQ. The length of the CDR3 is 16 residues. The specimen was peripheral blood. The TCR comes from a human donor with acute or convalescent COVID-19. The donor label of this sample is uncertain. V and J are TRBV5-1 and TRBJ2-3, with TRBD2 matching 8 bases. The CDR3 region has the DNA TGCGCCAGCAGCTTAGCACTTAGCGGGGGCACAGATACGCAGTATTTT. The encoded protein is CASSLALSGGTDTQYF.